This record covers a single T cell receptor (beta chain). Its cognate antigen is unknown. Some clones are missing from TCRdb's copy, which holds only in-frame ones; the method was immunoSEQ multiplex PCR. The table records approximately 88,000 clones, approximately 91% of them present only once. The sample comes from a study of T cells in localized non-small cell lung cancer. The study's findings and limits: Elevated circulating T cell density in blood was associated with longer overall survival. Researchers found a median approximately 60 of the top 100 tumor clones in adjacent lung. Tumor samples were not multi-region, leaving intratumor heterogeneity unexcluded. The greatest T cell clonality was found in uninvolved adjacent lung (higher than in tumor).

Germline CDR1 and CDR2: LGHNT and FRNRAP. This CDR3 is 14 amino acids long. V lost 7 bases, J lost 5 bases, and 10 bases stayed unmatched. Source: PBMCs, taken before any cancer treatment. The chain carries TRBV12-5 and TRBJ2-7, with 8 nucleotides matching TRBD1. The sequence derives from a woman between 40 and 69 years old with stage II squamous cell lung carcinoma. The CDR3 sequence is CASALGDRMNEQYF. For the CDR3, the DNA is TGTGCTAGTGCCTTAGGGGACAGGATGAACGAGCAGTACTTC.